Below, 3 T cell receptor beta chains from the same sample are listed, as sequenced in a study of CD8+ T cells in alopecia areata. Treatment defined: oral pan-JAK inhibitor, 5-10 mg twice daily. Isolated RNA was reverse transcribed into cDNA used as the sequencing template. Method: immunoSEQ multiplex PCR; TCRdb's copy keeps in-frame clones and lacks some. The table has fewer than 250,000 clones, roughly two fifths seen once. The sequencing used CD4+ T cells sorted from blood, collected at approximately week 36, from a patient treated with tofacitinib. The source of these receptors is a human donor with alopecia areata.

The chain links TRBV2 to TRBJ2-5; 7 bases fit TRBD2. The CDR3 spans 15 residues. The V gene end was trimmed by 7 bases and the J gene end by 2 bases; junction bases not matched to a gene: 10. The germline CDR1 and CDR2 sequences are SNHLY and FYNNEI. The DNA of the CDR3 is TGTGCCAGCAACCAGAGGCCGGGGGGTCAAGAGACCCAGTACTTC. As protein: CASNQRPGGQETQYF.

This chain joins TRBV30 and TRBJ2-5; weak D call: TRBD2 (5 bases). Germline V gene sequence: CDR1 GTSNPN, CDR2 SVGIG (reference sequence). Trimming took 8 bases from V and 5 from J, leaving 15 bases between them. This CDR3 is built from 12 residues. The CDR3 region is CAAESSGETQYF. The CDR3 region has the DNA TGTGCCGCTGAAAGTTCGGGGGAGACCCAGTACTTC.

The V gene is TRBV5-1, the J gene TRBJ1-2, with 7 positions matching TRBD1. Germline V CDR1 and CDR2: SGHRS, YFSETQ. With 3 bases clipped from V and 4 bases from J, the junction kept 9 bases outside the gene matches. This CDR3 is built from 15 residues. Here the CDR3 DNA reads TGCGCCAGCAGCTCACCAACAGGGGCTGTCTATGGCTACACCTTC. It codes for CASSSPTGAVYGYTF.